This T cell receptor beta chain was recovered during a study of CD8 T cells in ankylosing spondylitis (dated by TCRdb to about 2017). Broadly, across the study: To find TCR variants linked to disease, the study profiled T cell receptor beta repertoires in ankylosing spondylitis patients and healthy donors. Peripheral blood samples were taken, and synovial fluid was additionally collected from ankylosing spondylitis patients. The whole study cohort included 90 to 120 healthy donors and about two dozen ankylosing spondylitis patients. General conclusions and limits of the study: The disease-linked clones were reported to be significantly enriched in matched synovial fluid samples from ankylosing spondylitis patients. In peripheral blood, the disease-linked clones were found at relatively low frequencies and had a CD8+ phenotype. Blood from ankylosing spondylitis patients appeared to be characterized by a TCR beta motif made up of several highly homologous amino acid variants. Some of the motif variants had been reported before in the synovial fluid and blood of reactive arthritis patients, a finding that suggests common disease-initiation mechanisms.

This clonotype was counted at least ten times. Its antigen is currently not known. No base-level quality is on record; no much larger clone is a single base apart. TCRdb shows the sequencer as Illumina HiSeq 2500. TCR beta libraries were prepared by quantitative 5'-RACE with molecular barcodes. Under the source paper's analysis protocol: Disease-linked TCR variants were identified with a new computational method built on a probabilistic model of VDJ rearrangement. TCRdb passed the public sequencing reads through fastp at Q25 and MiXCR, retaining productive beta sequences. Duplicate CDR3 protein sequences are folded into a single record with the most common DNA and genes. TCRdb, not the original authors, processed these V and J calls. This sample comprises approximately 250,000 distinct CDR3 sequences, around 8% of them detected only once. The top ten clones comprise more than 4.5% of the sample. Germline trimming: 7 bases from V, 5 bases from J; junction bases outside gene matches: 9. Measured from the cysteine to the phenylalanine, the CDR3 is 14 residues long. CDR3 DNA is the only sequence kept; it has 42 bases, read in frame from the first base.

This sequence originates from a female donor with ankylosing spondylitis or in good health (not recorded which). The sequence links TRBV12-3 or TRBV12-4 to TRBJ2-3; TRBD2 matches 7 bases in the middle. The material sequenced was blood, either unsorted or a sorted T cell fraction (not recorded which). The bases read TGTGCCAGCAAGGTGGCGGGAGAGGGAGATACGCAGTATTTT. This encodes CASKVAGEGDTQYF.